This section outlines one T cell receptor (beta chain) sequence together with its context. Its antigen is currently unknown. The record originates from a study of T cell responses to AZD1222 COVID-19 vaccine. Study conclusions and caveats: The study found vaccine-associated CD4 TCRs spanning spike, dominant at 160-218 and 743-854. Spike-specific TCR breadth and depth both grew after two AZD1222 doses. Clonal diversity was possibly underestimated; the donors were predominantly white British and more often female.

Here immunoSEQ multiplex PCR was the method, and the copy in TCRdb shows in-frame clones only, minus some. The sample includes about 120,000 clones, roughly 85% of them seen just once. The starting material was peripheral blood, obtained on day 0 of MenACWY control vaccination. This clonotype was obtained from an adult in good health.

The CDR3 is CSVGRADTDTQYF. CDR3 DNA sequence: TGCAGCGTTGGGCGGGCCGACACAGATACGCAGTATTTT. The chain uses TRBV29-1 and TRBJ2-3; D might be TRBD2 (5 bases). V shed 4 bases and J shed 2 bases, with 10 bases lying between them. The germline CDR1 and CDR2 sequences are SQVTM and ANQGSEA. The CDR3 runs to 13 residues.